This T cell receptor beta chain was retrieved from a study of control samples from healthy donors and cancer patients (dated by TCRdb to about 2020). This clone was seen only once. It lacks a known antigen. No base qualities exist here, and no much larger clone lies one base off it. The CDR3 contains 11 residues, cysteine and phenylalanine counted. The CDR3 DNA has 33 bases and is translated from base 1. The V end loses 1 base and the J end loses 4 bases, and a stretch of 1 base separates them. CDR1 and CDR2, per the germline V gene, are SGHTA and FQGNSA. Library preparation was by the immunoSEQ multiplex PCR assay. The source is immuneACCESS, and TCRdb retained only in-frame sequences with V and J called. Part of the clones is not carried over; for the studies checked, unresolved V genes explain less than half of this, and the remainder is unexplained. This sample is represented by about 64,000 clones; around 90% of them were singletons. Together, the top ten hold about 1.7% of the sample.

Sequenced: PBMCs. The chain is assembled from TRBV7-2 and TRBJ1-1; the D segment cannot be called with confidence. This sequence originates from a man aged 40-49 years with colorectal cancer. The DNA sequence is TGTGCCAGCAGCTTAGTCACTGAAGCTTTCTTT. This yields the protein CASSLVTEAFF. Outside the CDR3, residues come from the reference TRBV7-2 and TRBJ1-1 proteins, so the full variable domain is: GAGVSQSPSNKVTEKGKDVELRCDPISGHTALYWYRQSLGQGLEFLIYFQGNSAPDKSGLPSDRFSAERTGGSVSTLTIQRTQQEDSAVYLCASSLVTEAFFGQGTRLTVV.